Listed here are 25 T cell receptor beta chains from one sample, sequenced in a study of vaccination effects on CD4 cells after COVID-19. Isolation of CD4+ T cells took place after about 10 days of culture. TCRdb's table, derived via immunoSEQ multiplex PCR, lists solely in-frame clones and lacks some. Of around 70,000 clones in the sample, approximately 71% were seen once. No cognate antigen is known for these TCRs. Sequenced material: CD4+ T cells from PBMCs cultured without peptide, taken before COVID-19 vaccination. The receptor source for this set is a human donor who received a COVID-19 vaccine.

This rearrangement joins TRBV7-3 to TRBJ2-2, with unresolved D. Per the germline V gene, CDR1 is SGHTA and CDR2 is FQGTGA. The CDR3 is 16 residues long. V was pared by 7 bases and J by 2 bases, with 17 bases between. CDR3 bases: TGTGCCAGCACCCTGTTGGCAGGAAGAAACACCGGGGAGCTGTTTTTT. Its protein product is CASTLLAGRNTGELFF. Based on the CDR3 plus reference TRBV7-3 and TRBJ2-2, the full variable domain is GAGVSQTPSNKVTEKGKYVELRCDPISGHTALYWYRQSLGQGPEFLIYFQGTGAADDSGLPNDRFFAVRPEGSVSTLKIQRTERGDSAVYLCASTLLAGRNTGELFFGEGSRLTVL.

This chain connects TRBV19 to TRBJ1-1, with 10 bases identical to TRBD1. Unmatched junction bases numbered 12, after V lost 3 bases and J lost 5 bases. CDR1 and CDR2 from the germline V gene are LNHDA and SQIVND (reference sequence). This CDR3 is 17 amino acids long. CDR3 in amino acids: CASSIGTGALIGTEAFF. The DNA for the CDR3 is TGTGCCAGTAGTATCGGGACAGGGGCTCTAATAGGGACTGAAGCTTTCTTT.

The J gene is TRBJ1-5, the V gene TRBV19; 9 nucleotides align to TRBD1. V lost 6 bases, J lost 6 bases, and 6 bases stayed unmatched. The CDR3 length is 14 residues. CDR1 and CDR2 from the germline V gene are LNHDA and SQIVND (reference sequence). The CDR3, as DNA: TGTGCCAGTAGGGGACAGGGCACACCTCAGCCCCAGCATTTT. This codes for CASRGQGTPQPQHF.

The table lists this clone with a count of one. V gene TRBV4-2 combines with J gene TRBJ1-2; 9 bases are a match to TRBD1. The germline V gene encodes CDR1 LGHNA and CDR2 YNFKEQ. The V and J ends lost 3 bases and 0 bases, in that order; junction bases with no gene match: 8. The CDR3 totals 17 residues. The CDR3 sequence is CASSQGTGPTTNYGYTF. In nucleotides, the CDR3 is TGTGCCAGCAGCCAGGGGACAGGGCCTACAACTAACTATGGCTACACCTTC.

In nucleotides, the CDR3 is TGTGCCAGCAGTTTGGCGGGGAACTATGGCTACACCTTC. This encodes CASSLAGNYGYTF. The chain links TRBV12-3 or TRBV12-4 to TRBJ1-2; D gene ambiguous. V lost 3 bases and J lost 2, with 7 bases in between. This CDR3 contains 13 residues.

The CDR3 is CASSPNRGPDTGELFF. The CDR3 nucleotides read TGTGCCAGCAGCCCGAACAGGGGGCCAGACACCGGGGAGCTGTTTTTT. The chain carries TRBV7-2 and TRBJ2-2, with 9 bases identical to TRBD1. Germline CDR1 is SGHTA and CDR2 is FQGNSA. The CDR3 loop spans 16 amino acids. The trim removed 5 bases at V and 3 bases at J, leaving 7 bases unmatched.

The chain links TRBV10-3 to TRBJ2-1, with TRBD2 matching 9 bases. The V gene end was trimmed by 2 bases and the J gene end by 9 bases; junction bases not matched to a gene: 2. The CDR3 consists of 13 residues. Germline V gene sequence: CDR1 ENHRY, CDR2 SYGVKD. The CDR3 here is CAISEGSGGEQFF. DNA of the CDR3: TGTGCCATCAGTGAGGGTAGCGGGGGTGAGCAGTTCTTC.

V usage is TRBV28 and J usage is TRBJ1-2; D uncertain. Germline lookup yields CDR1 MDHEN and CDR2 SYDVKM. The CDR3 totals 11 residues. The ends were cut back, 10 bases at V and 2 bases at J, with 8 bases in the middle. The CDR3 nucleotides read TGTGCCACCTGGGTAAACTATGGCTACACCTTC. Protein product: CATWVNYGYTF.

The chain carries TRBV19 and TRBJ1-2; D remains ambiguous. The CDR3 consists of 13 residues. Trimming cost V 3 bases and J 2 bases, with 7 bases left between them. Looked up from germline, CDR1 is LNHDA and CDR2 is SQIVND (reference sequence). CDR3 protein: CASSISGNYGYTF. The CDR3 region has the DNA TGTGCCAGTAGTATCTCGGGGAACTATGGCTACACCTTC.

This clone was picked up a small number of times. The rearrangement joins TRBV4-1 to TRBJ1-1; tentative D call: TRBD1 (5 bases). This CDR3 contains 16 residues. Trimming pared 0 bases from V and 5 bases from J, leaving 16 bases between. The germline gives CDR1 MGHRA, CDR2 YSYEKL. CDR3 amino acids: CASSQDYRQGKTEAFF. For the CDR3, the DNA is TGCGCCAGCAGCCAAGATTATCGGCAGGGTAAGACTGAAGCTTTCTTT.

V and J are TRBV3-1 (or the pseudogene TRBV3-2) and TRBJ2-4; 9 bases fit TRBD2. Looked up from germline, CDR1 is LGHDT and CDR2 is YNNKEL (reference sequence). This CDR3 is 17 amino acids long. The J segment lost 2 bases and the V segment lost 2 bases, leaving 7 bases of the junction unmatched. In DNA, the CDR3 is TGTGCCAGCAGCCAACTGGCGGGGGGGAGTACCAAAAACATTCAGTACTTC. Translating gives CASSQLAGGSTKNIQYF.

The genes are TRBV11-1 and TRBJ2-3; 8 nucleotides agree with TRBD2. V shed 7 bases, J shed 6 bases, and the junction held 15 bases outside the gene matches. The CDR3 consists of 16 residues. From germline, CDR1 is SGHAT and CDR2 FQDESV (reference sequence). The CDR3 region is CASTERAGGGLDTQYF. The CDR3 nucleotides are TGTGCCAGCACCGAAAGGGCTGGCGGGGGGTTGGATACGCAGTATTTT.

V usage is TRBV2 and J usage is TRBJ2-2; D gene uncertain. V dropped 6 bases and J dropped 4 bases, with 12 bases sitting between them. The CDR3 has 14 amino acids. Germline V gene sequence: CDR1 SNHLY, CDR2 FYNNEI. Here the CDR3 DNA reads TGTGCCAGCAGGGCCCCTAAGAGCACCGGGGAGCTGTTTTTT. It specifies CASRAPKSTGELFF.

The CDR3 bases are TGCGCCAGCAGCTTGGGGTTGGGACTAGCAACAGATACGCAGTATTTT. Its protein product is CASSLGLGLATDTQYF. The V call is TRBV5-1, the J call TRBJ2-3, with 9 bases fitting TRBD2. The germline V gene has CDR1 SGHRS and CDR2 YFSETQ. The CDR3 has 16 residues. J was trimmed by 3 bases and V by 0 bases; bases with no gene match: 5.

V gene TRBV24-1 combines with J gene TRBJ2-5; D remains ambiguous. Germline V gene lookup returns CDR1 KGHDR and CDR2 SFDVKD. V lost 2 bases and J 4 bases, leaving 4 bases between the germline ends. The CDR3 sequence is 12 residues long. For the CDR3, the DNA is TGTGCCACCAGTGATTGGGTAGAGACCCAGTACTTC. This sequence encodes CATSDWVETQYF.

CDR3 sequence reads: CASSPVGRGYEQYV. CDR3 sequence (DNA): TGTGCCAGCTCACCAGTCGGCAGGGGATACGAGCAGTACGTC. The gene calls are TRBV18 and TRBJ2-7; D is possibly TRBD1 (6 bases). This CDR3 spans 14 amino acids. With 2 bases removed from V and 4 bases from J, the gap between germline ends came to 12 bases. The germline CDR1 and CDR2 sequences are KGHSH and LQKENI.

This clone has more than one count but fewer than ten. This rearrangement joins TRBV18 to TRBJ1-2, with D possibly matching TRBD1 (5 bases). The germline V gene has CDR1 KGHSH and CDR2 LQKENI. V dropped 4 bases and J dropped 6 bases, with 21 bases sitting between them. The CDR3 totals 16 residues. Here the CDR3 DNA reads TGTGCCAGCTCACTCGGCAGGGCAGGAGGAGGTAATGGCTACACCTTC. It codes for CASSLGRAGGGNGYTF.

The rearrangement uses TRBV4-1 and TRBJ1-5; D remains ambiguous. The ends were cut back, 2 bases at V and 1 base at J, with 6 bases in the middle. This CDR3 is 14 amino acids long. CDR1 is MGHRA, CDR2 YSYEKL, per germline. CDR3 bases: TGCGCCAGCAGCCAACAGGCAAGCAATCAGCCCCAGCATTTT. Residues: CASSQQASNQPQHF.

J is TRBJ1-2 and V is TRBV6-6; D gene uncertain. The CDR3 sequence is 11 residues long. Trimming took 6 bases from V and 8 from J, leaving 10 bases between them. Per germline, CDR1 MNHNY and CDR2 SVGAGI (reference sequence). CDR3 in amino acids: CASSRMGGYTF. CDR3 nucleotide sequence: TGTGCCAGCAGCCGAATGGGGGGCTACACCTTC.

In this sample, this clone turned up once. The rearrangement links TRBV5-4 to TRBJ2-7; possibly TRBD1 or TRBD2 for D (5 bases each). The CDR3 length is 18 residues. The V gene's germline CDR1 is SGHNT and CDR2 YYREEE (reference sequence). The V gene lost 8 bases and the J gene lost 3 bases, with 30 bases spanning the gap. In DNA form, the CDR3 reads TGTGCCAGGGTTCGGGGCCGTCTCCTAGACAGATTTATCTACGAGCAGTACGTC. Its translation: CARVRGRLLDRFIYEQYV.

This chain uses TRBV5-4 with TRBJ1-1; D gene uncertain. V lost 1 base and J lost 1, with 11 bases in between. The CDR3 is made up of 15 amino acids. Germline CDR1 SGHNT, CDR2 YYREEE (reference sequence). The CDR3: CASSLFPTANTEAFF. The CDR3 DNA is TGTGCCAGCAGCTTGTTTCCAACAGCGAACACTGAAGCTTTCTTT.

This clone has just a few counts. The chain has TRBV24-1 and TRBJ1-2; weak D call: TRBD1 (5 bases). CDR1 is KGHDR, CDR2 SFDVKD, per germline. Trimming took 4 bases from V and 4 from J, leaving 9 bases between them. There are 13 residues in the CDR3. The CDR3 loop is CATSEDGAYGYTF. CDR3 DNA sequence: TGTGCCACCAGTGAGGACGGGGCCTATGGCTACACCTTC.

In this sample, this clone turned up once. Different DNA sequences within this sample yield the same CDR3. The V and J genes are TRBV18 and TRBJ1-1; TRBD1 matches 11 bases. CDR1 KGHSH and CDR2 LQKENI come from the germline V gene. The CDR3 length is 16 residues. The trim removed 1 base at V and 1 base at J, leaving 2 bases unmatched. CDR3 DNA: TGTGCCAGCTCACCACGGGACAGGGGGAAGAACACTGAAGCTTTCTTT. Translation: CASSPRDRGKNTEAFF.

The chain links TRBV30 to TRBJ2-5, with no clear D. Trimming took off 4 bases at V and 1 base at J, with 10 bases between the two ends. Germline assignment: CDR1 GTSNPN and CDR2 SVGIG (reference sequence). This CDR3 spans 13 amino acids. CDR3 sequence (DNA): TGTGCCTGGAACAGTTTAAGCCAAGAGACCCAGTACTTC. This gives the protein CAWNSLSQETQYF.

The V call is TRBV5-1, the J call TRBJ1-1; 7 nucleotides match TRBD1. Germline lookup yields CDR1 SGHRS and CDR2 YFSETQ. After removal of 4 bases from V and 5 bases from J, the junction contained 8 bases not matched to a gene. The CDR3 totals 14 residues. This CDR3 is CASSPQGEGTEAFF. The CDR3 region has the DNA TGCGCCAGCAGCCCCCAGGGGGAGGGGACTGAAGCTTTCTTT. The full variable domain, in which reference TRBV5-1 and TRBJ1-1 provide the parts outside the CDR3, is KAGVTQTPRYLIKTRGQQVTLSCSPISGHRSVSWYQQTPGQGLQFLFEYFSETQRNKGNFPGRFSGRQFSNSRSEMNVSTLELGDSALYLCASSPQGEGTEAFFGQGTRLTVV.